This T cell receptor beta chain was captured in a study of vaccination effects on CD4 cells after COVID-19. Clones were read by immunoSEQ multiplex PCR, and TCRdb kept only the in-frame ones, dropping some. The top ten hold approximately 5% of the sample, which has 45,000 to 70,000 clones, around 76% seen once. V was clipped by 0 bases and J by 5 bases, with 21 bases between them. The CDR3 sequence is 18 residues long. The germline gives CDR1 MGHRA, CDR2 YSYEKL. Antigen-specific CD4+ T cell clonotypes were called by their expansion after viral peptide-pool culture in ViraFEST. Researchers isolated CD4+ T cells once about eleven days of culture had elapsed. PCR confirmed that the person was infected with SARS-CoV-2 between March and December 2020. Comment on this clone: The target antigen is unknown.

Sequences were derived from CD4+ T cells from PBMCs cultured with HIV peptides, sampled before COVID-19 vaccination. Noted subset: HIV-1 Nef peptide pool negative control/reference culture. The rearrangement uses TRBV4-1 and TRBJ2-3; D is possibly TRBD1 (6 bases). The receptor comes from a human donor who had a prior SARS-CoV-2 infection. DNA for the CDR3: TGCGCCAGCAGCCAAGATTCCGCAGGGGCCTCCCTAAGAGATACGCAGTATTTT. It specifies CASSQDSAGASLRDTQYF.